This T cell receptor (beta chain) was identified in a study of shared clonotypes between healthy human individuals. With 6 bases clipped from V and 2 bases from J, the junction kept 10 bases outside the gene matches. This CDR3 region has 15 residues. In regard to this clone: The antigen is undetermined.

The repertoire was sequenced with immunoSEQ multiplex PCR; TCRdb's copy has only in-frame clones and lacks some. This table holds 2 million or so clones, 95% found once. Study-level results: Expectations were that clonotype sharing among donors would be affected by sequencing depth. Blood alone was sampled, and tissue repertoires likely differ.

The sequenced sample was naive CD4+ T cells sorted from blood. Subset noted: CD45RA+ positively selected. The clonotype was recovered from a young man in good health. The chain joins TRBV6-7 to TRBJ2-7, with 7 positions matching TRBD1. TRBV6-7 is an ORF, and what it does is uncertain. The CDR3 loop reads CASSSATGSPYEQYF. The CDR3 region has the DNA TGTGCCAGCAGCTCCGCGACAGGGAGCCCCTACGAGCAGTACTTC.